This T cell receptor beta chain was obtained from a study of blood T cell repertoires in COVID-19. Study-level information: There were acute and convalescent COVID-19 samples, and they came from the United States, Italy and Spain. The cDNA or gDNA used as material had been derived from T cells, B-cell-depleted T cells, or PBMCs.

Original methodology: Amplification with reference gene primers provided the estimates of nucleated cell counts. Clones were read by immunoSEQ multiplex PCR, and TCRdb kept only the in-frame ones, dropping some. V and J calls and clone size come straight from that table; D and trimming were deduced from the DNA. The sample has around 180,000 clones, approximately 87% seen once; the top ten hold less than 25%. The CDR3 sequence is 11 residues long. The V gene's germline CDR1 is DFQATT and CDR2 SNEGSKA (reference sequence). The TCR comes from a man between 65 and 85 years old with active or convalescent COVID-19. The chain links TRBV20-1 to TRBJ1-2, with D possibly matching TRBD1 (5 bases). Sequencing used peripheral blood. Here the CDR3 DNA reads TGCAGGAGCGACAGCATTCATGGCTACACCTTC. Residues: CRSDSIHGYTF.